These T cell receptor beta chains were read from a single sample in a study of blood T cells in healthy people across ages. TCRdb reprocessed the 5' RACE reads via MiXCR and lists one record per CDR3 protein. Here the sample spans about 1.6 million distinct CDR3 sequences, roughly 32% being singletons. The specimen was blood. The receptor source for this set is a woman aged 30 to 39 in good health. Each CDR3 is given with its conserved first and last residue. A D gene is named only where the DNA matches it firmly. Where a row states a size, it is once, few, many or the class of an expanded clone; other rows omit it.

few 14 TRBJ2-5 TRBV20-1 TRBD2 CSAEGAGVVETQYF TGCAGTGCCGAGGGAGCGGGAGTAGTGGAGACCCAGTACTTC
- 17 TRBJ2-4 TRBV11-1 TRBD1 CASSLGKQGLAKNIQYF TGTGCCAGCAGCTTAGGAAAACAGGGGCTAGCCAAAAACATTCAGTACTTC
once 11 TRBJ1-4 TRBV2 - CASSEAEKLFF TGTGCCAGCAGTGAAGCTGAAAAACTGTTTTTT
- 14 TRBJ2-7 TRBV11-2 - CASSRSGAGGERYF TGTGCCAGCAGCCGTAGCGGCGCAGGCGGTGAGCGGTACTTC
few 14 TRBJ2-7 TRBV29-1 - CSVGRGPNSYEQYF TGCAGCGTTGGGAGGGGACCTAATTCCTACGAGCAGTACTTC
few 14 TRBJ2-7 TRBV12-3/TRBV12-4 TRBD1 CASSLSGGVHEQYF TGTGCCAGCAGTTTGTCAGGGGGCGTCCACGAGCAGTACTTC
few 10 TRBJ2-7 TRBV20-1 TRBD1 CSADRDEQYF TGCAGTGCTGACAGGGACGAGCAGTACTTC
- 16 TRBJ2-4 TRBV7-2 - CASSPWTEIAKNIQYF TGTGCCAGCAGCCCATGGACAGAAATAGCCAAAAACATTCAGTACTTC
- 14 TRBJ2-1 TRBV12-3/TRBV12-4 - CASRGGHDYNVQFF TGTGCCAGCAGGGGGGGGCACGACTACAATGTGCAGTTCTTC
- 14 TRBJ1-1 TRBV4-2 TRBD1 CASSQDLTGKGAFF TGTGCCAGCAGCCAAGATCTGACAGGGAAGGGAGCTTTCTTT
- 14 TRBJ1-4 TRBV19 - CASRLTGLNEKLFF TGTGCCAGTAGACTAACAGGCCTTAATGAAAAACTGTTTTTT
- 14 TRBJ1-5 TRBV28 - CASSLVAGNQPQHF TGTGCCAGCAGTTTAGTGGCAGGGAATCAGCCCCAGCATTTT
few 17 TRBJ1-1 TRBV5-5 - CASSLSFRTDMNTEAFF TGTGCCAGCAGCCTATCATTTAGGACGGATATGAACACTGAAGCTTTCTTT
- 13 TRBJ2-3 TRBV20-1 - CSAPGENTDTQYF TGCAGTGCCCCAGGGGAAAATACAGATACGCAGTATTTT
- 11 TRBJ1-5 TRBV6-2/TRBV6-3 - CASSHEGPQHF TGTGCCAGCAGTCACGAAGGGCCCCAGCATTTT
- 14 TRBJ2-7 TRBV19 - CASTLSGSSYEQYF TGTGCCAGCACCCTTAGCGGTTCCTCCTACGAGCAGTACTTC
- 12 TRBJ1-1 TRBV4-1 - CASSQEGIEAFF TGCGCCAGCAGCCAAGAAGGGATTGAAGCTTTCTTT
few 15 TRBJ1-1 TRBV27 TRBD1 CASSLGQGWQSEAFF TGTGCCAGCAGTTTAGGACAGGGTTGGCAGTCTGAAGCTTTCTTT
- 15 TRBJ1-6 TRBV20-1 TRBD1 CSALRTGTGGSPLHF TGCAGTGCCCTACGAACCGGGACAGGGGGATCACCCCTCCACTTT
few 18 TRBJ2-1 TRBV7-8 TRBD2 CASSFVVRRLAGEDEQFF TGTGCCAGCAGCTTTGTTGTTCGTCGACTAGCGGGAGAGGATGAGCAGTTCTTC
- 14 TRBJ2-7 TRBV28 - CASSLPGRDYEQYF TGTGCCAGCAGTTTACCGGGGCGAGACTACGAGCAGTACTTC
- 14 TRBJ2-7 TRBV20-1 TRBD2 CSAATSVDLREQYF TGCAGTGCTGCCACTAGCGTTGATCTTCGGGAGCAGTACTTC
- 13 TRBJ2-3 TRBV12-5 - CASGLAYTDTQYF TGTGCTAGTGGTTTGGCTTATACAGATACGCAGTATTTT
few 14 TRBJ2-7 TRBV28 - CASRTFTGTYEQYF TGTGCCAGCCGAACATTTACAGGGACCTACGAGCAGTACTTC
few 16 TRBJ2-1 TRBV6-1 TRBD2 CASSDLLAGDYNEQFF TGTGCCAGCAGTGACTTACTAGCGGGGGACTACAATGAGCAGTTCTTC
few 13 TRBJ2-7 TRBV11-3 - CASSSKSSYEQYF TGTGCCAGCAGCTCGAAAAGCTCCTACGAGCAGTACTTC
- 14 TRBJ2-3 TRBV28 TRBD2 CASSKLSGKDTQYF TGTGCCAGCAGTAAACTTAGCGGGAAAGATACGCAGTATTTT